These 14 T cell receptor beta chains came from one sample sequenced in a study of T cells after yellow fever vaccination. MiXCR, applied by TCRdb to the 5' RACE reads, yields one record per CDR3 protein. Of around 26,000 distinct CDR3 sequences in the sample, around 3.3% were seen once. The source was PBMCs, either bulk or a sorted T-cell subset (CD4+, CD8+, memory, or dextramer-sorted; not recorded which), collected around 45 days after the first yellow fever vaccination. These receptors were obtained from a man between 18 and 35 years old who received the YFV17D yellow fever vaccine.

This clonotype was seen ten or more times. The rearrangement uses TRBV5-5 and TRBJ2-7, with 7 bases identical to TRBD1. The CDR3 extends over 14 amino acids. Germline V CDR1 and CDR2: SGHKS, YYEKEE (reference sequence). The J segment lost 7 bases and the V segment lost 2 bases, leaving 9 bases of the junction unmatched. DNA for the CDR3: TGTGCCAGCAGCTTAGGGACAGAGAGGCGGGAGCAGTACTTC. It encodes CASSLGTERREQYF.

This clonotype was recorded at least ten times. The J gene is TRBJ1-1, the V gene TRBV12-3 or TRBV12-4, with D perhaps TRBD1 (5 bases). Trimming pared 5 bases from V and 3 bases from J, leaving 10 bases between. This CDR3 contains 13 residues. In DNA, the CDR3 is TGTGCCAGCAGTCAGACAGTAGACACTGAAGCTTTCTTT. It is translated as CASSQTVDTEAFF.

Many counts were recorded for this clonotype. The gene calls are TRBV20-1 and TRBJ2-4; tentatively, D is TRBD2 (5 bases). The CDR3 runs 13 residues. Trimming cost V 5 bases and J 8 bases, with 16 bases left between them. Germline-derived CDR1 and CDR2 are DFQATT and SNEGSKA (reference sequence). The CDR3 DNA sequence: TGCAGTGCTCCTTCCACGGGAATAGACATTCAGTACTTC. Protein: CSAPSTGIDIQYF.

This clonotype occurred many times. V gene TRBV7-9 combines with J gene TRBJ1-1; D remains unclear. The CDR3 contains 13 residues. With 3 bases removed from V and 2 bases from J, the gap between germline ends came to 7 bases. Looked up from germline, CDR1 is SEHNR and CDR2 is FQNEAQ (reference sequence). In DNA form, the CDR3 reads TGTGCCAGCAGCTTCGACCCCAACACTGAAGCTTTCTTT. Translated, it gives CASSFDPNTEAFF. The complete variable domain, with remaining parts taken from reference TRBV7-9 and TRBJ1-1, reads DTGVSQNPRHKITKRGQNVTFRCDPISEHNRLYWYRQTLGQGPEFLTYFQNEAQLEKSRLLSDRFSAERPKGSFSTLEIQRTEQGDSAMYLCASSFDPNTEAFFGQGTRLTVV.

This clonotype counts as medium-sized. J is TRBJ1-5 and V is TRBV5-6; 7 bases match TRBD1. The CDR3 consists of 16 residues. Looked up from germline, CDR1 is SGHDT and CDR2 is YYEEEE. J lost 9 bases, V lost 1 base, and 13 bases had no gene match. The CDR3 DNA follows: TGTGCCAGCAGCTTGTATGTAGGCAGGGGGGAACGGCCCCAGCATTTT. This translates into CASSLYVGRGERPQHF.

Notes on this clonotype: A junction boundary mismatches the germline segment, possibly from a read error. V usage is TRBV7-9 and J usage is TRBJ1-3; no reliable D call. CDR3 length equals 14 residues. Germline CDR1 reads SEHNR; CDR2 reads FQNEAQ (reference sequence). The CDR3 here is CASSLGRAGKTIYF. The CDR3, as DNA: TGTGCGAGCAGCTTAGGGCGCGCTGGAAAGACCATATATTTT.

This clonotype was detected many times. The V and J genes are TRBV7-6 and TRBJ2-7; TRBD2 might be the D (5 bases). V lost 5 bases and J 7 bases, leaving 12 bases between the germline ends. The CDR3 has 12 amino acids. CDR1 SGHVS and CDR2 FNYEAQ come from the germline V gene. CDR3 loop: CASSTDTGEQYV. The CDR3 DNA reads TGTGCCAGCAGCACCGACACGGGGGAGCAGTACGTC.

This clonotype was seen at least ten times. The chain couples TRBV9 to TRBJ2-7; D perhaps matches TRBD1 (5 bases). Per the germline V gene, CDR1 is SGDLS and CDR2 is YYNGEE. The V end lost 0 bases, the J end lost 4 bases, and 11 bases lay between the germline ends. CDR3 length: 14 amino acids. CDR3 sequence (DNA): TGTGCCAGCAGCGTAGGGCAGGGTGGGTACGAGCAGTACTTC. It encodes CASSVGQGGYEQYF.

This clonotype was counted at least ten times. The V gene is TRBV20-1, the J gene TRBJ2-3; 8 nucleotides align to TRBD2. Germline lookup yields CDR1 DFQATT and CDR2 SNEGSKA (reference sequence). With V trimmed by 2 bases and J by 6 bases, 4 bases remained unmatched. The CDR3 covers 13 residues. The CDR3 is CSARRGGRDTQYF. CDR3 nucleotide sequence: TGCAGTGCTAGACGGGGGGGGAGGGATACGCAGTATTTT.

At least ten counts were recorded for this clonotype. The chain combines TRBV24-1 with TRBJ1-5; D uncertain. This CDR3 has 16 amino acids. V lost 4 bases and J 4 bases, leaving 16 bases between the germline ends. Germline CDR1 KGHDR, CDR2 SFDVKD. The CDR3 loop reads CATSDSSASWNQPQHF. CDR3 DNA: TGTGCCACCAGTGACTCCTCCGCTAGCTGGAATCAGCCCCAGCATTTT.

There are many counts of this clonotype. The chain carries TRBV4-1 and TRBJ1-1; D call uncertain. V was pared by 3 bases and J by 0 bases, with 11 bases between. CDR1 is MGHRA and CDR2 is YSYEKL in the germline V gene. The CDR3 is 15 amino acids. CDR3 coding DNA: TGCGCCAGCAGCCACCCGGAGGTTGTGAACACTGAAGCTTTCTTT. This codes for CASSHPEVVNTEAFF.

Judged by abundance, this clonotype is medium-sized (0.01 to 0.1%). J is TRBJ2-1 and V is TRBV4-3, with a tentative D call TRBD2 (6 bases). Germline V gene data show CDR1 as LGHNA and CDR2 as YSLEER. The CDR3 spans 16 residues. Trimming stripped 3 bases from V and 6 bases from J, with 18 bases between. The CDR3 loop is CASSQEGTGELNEQFF. The CDR3 region has the DNA TGCGCCAGCAGCCAGGAAGGGACTGGAGAACTCAATGAGCAGTTCTTC.

This clonotype rates as medium-sized. The chain is built from TRBV12-3 or TRBV12-4 and TRBJ1-2; unclear D gene. V shed 2 bases and J shed 3 bases, with 10 bases lying between them. The CDR3 length is 14 residues. CDR3 loop: CASSLSLADYGYTF. The CDR3 region has the DNA TGTGCCAGCAGTTTAAGTCTAGCGGACTATGGCTACACCTTC.

Many counts were recorded for this clonotype. The chain combines TRBV4-2 with TRBJ1-1, with no clear D. CDR1 and CDR2 (germline): LGHNA, YNFKEQ. This CDR3 comprises 13 residues. Trimming left V 0 bases short and J 6 bases short, with 8 bases between. In DNA form, the CDR3 reads TGTGCCAGCAGCCAAGAACGGGGATCTGAAGCTTTCTTT. As protein: CASSQERGSEAFF.